This T cell receptor beta chain was recovered during a study of blood T cell repertoires in COVID-19. Study information: Specimens from acute and convalescent COVID-19 originated in the United States, Italy and Spain.

As processed by the authors: Reference gene primers were amplified, and this amplification served to estimate nucleated cell counts. Method: immunoSEQ multiplex PCR; TCRdb's copy keeps in-frame clones and lacks some. V and J calls and clone size are those listed in that table; D and trimming were worked out from the DNA. The sample includes a few hundred thousand clones, roughly 88% seen only once; the top ten take around 1.5%. The CDR3 totals 12 residues. Germline-derived CDR1 and CDR2 are MDHEN and SYDVKM. V lost 5 bases and J 0 bases, leaving 5 bases between the germline ends. J is TRBJ2-7 and V is TRBV28; D gene ambiguous. The clonotype comes from a woman in her forties or fifties with acute or convalescent COVID-19. The sequencing input was peripheral blood. The CDR3 here is CASSPNSYEQYF. Written as DNA, the CDR3 is TGTGCCAGCAGTCCAAACTCCTACGAGCAGTACTTC. Supplemented by reference TRBV28 and TRBJ2-7, the full variable domain reads DVKVTQSSRYLVKRTGEKVFLECVQDMDHENMFWYRQDPGLGLRLIYFSYDVKMKEKGDIPEGYSVSREKKERFSLILESASTNQTSMYLCASSPNSYEQYFGPGTRLTVT.